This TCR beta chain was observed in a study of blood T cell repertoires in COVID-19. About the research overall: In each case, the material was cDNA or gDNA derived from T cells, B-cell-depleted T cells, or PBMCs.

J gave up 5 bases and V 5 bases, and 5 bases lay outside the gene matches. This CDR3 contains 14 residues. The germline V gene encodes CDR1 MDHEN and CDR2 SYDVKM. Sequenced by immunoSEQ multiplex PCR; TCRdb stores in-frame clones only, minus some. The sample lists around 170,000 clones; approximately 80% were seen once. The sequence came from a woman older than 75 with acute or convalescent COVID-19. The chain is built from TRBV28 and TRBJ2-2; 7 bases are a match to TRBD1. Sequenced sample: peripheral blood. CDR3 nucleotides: TGTGCCAGCAGTACCGCACAGGGGACCGGGGAGCTGTTTTTT. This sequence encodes CASSTAQGTGELFF. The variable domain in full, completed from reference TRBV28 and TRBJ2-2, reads DVKVTQSSRYLVKRTGEKVFLECVQDMDHENMFWYRQDPGLGLRLIYFSYDVKMKEKGDIPEGYSVSREKKERFSLILESASTNQTSMYLCASSTAQGTGELFFGEGSRLTVL.